A selection of T cell receptor beta chains follows, all from one sample in a study of T cells in narcolepsy. The assay was immunoSEQ multiplex PCR, and TCRdb's table has in-frame clones only and misses some. This table holds around 8,000 clones, about 55% found once. Input material: CD45RA- memory CD8+ T cells from PBMCs. The source of these receptors is a human donor with narcolepsy. Both conserved end residues are part of each CDR3. Fields, in order: clone size, D gene, V gene, J gene, CDR3 length, CDR3 protein, CDR3 DNA. The D gene is left open where the match is weak. Not every row has a clone size; where given, it reads once, few, many or a size class.

clone size: .; D gene: .; V gene: TRBV5-6; J gene: TRBJ1-4; CDR3 length: 13; CDR3 protein: CASNGGADEKLFF; CDR3 DNA: TGTGCCAGCAACGGGGGGGCGGACGAAAAACTGTTTTTT
clone size: few; D gene: TRBD2; V gene: TRBV4-2; J gene: TRBJ2-7; CDR3 length: 15; CDR3 protein: CASSFPSGGHYEQYF; CDR3 DNA: TGTGCCAGCAGCTTCCCTAGCGGGGGGCACTACGAGCAGTACTTC
clone size: .; D gene: TRBD2; V gene: TRBV7-7; J gene: TRBJ2-5; CDR3 length: 13; CDR3 protein: CASSPGGGETQYF; CDR3 DNA: TGTGCCAGCAGCCCCGGGGGGGGAGAGACCCAGTACTTC
clone size: once; D gene: .; V gene: TRBV27; J gene: TRBJ2-7; CDR3 length: 14; CDR3 protein: CASSPGLTSYEQYF; CDR3 DNA: TGTGCCAGCAGTCCGGGCCTCACGTCGTACGAGCAGTACTTC
clone size: .; D gene: .; V gene: TRBV19; J gene: TRBJ2-7; CDR3 length: 13; CDR3 protein: CASSITQGYEQYF; CDR3 DNA: TGTGCCAGTAGTATAACCCAGGGCTACGAGCAGTACTTC
clone size: medium-sized; D gene: .; V gene: TRBV27; J gene: TRBJ2-1; CDR3 length: 13; CDR3 protein: CASSLEPYNEQFF; CDR3 DNA: TGTGCCAGCAGTCTCGAACCTTACAATGAGCAGTTCTTC
clone size: .; D gene: .; V gene: TRBV20-1; J gene: TRBJ1-2; CDR3 length: 10; CDR3 protein: CSARQGDYTF; CDR3 DNA: TGCAGTGCTAGACAGGGTGACTACACCTTC
clone size: few; D gene: .; V gene: TRBV21-1; J gene: TRBJ2-7; CDR3 length: 16; CDR3 protein: CASSSRGDRDSYEQYF; CDR3 DNA: TGTGCCAGCAGCAGCAGAGGGGACAGGGACTCCTACGAGCAGTACTTC
clone size: .; D gene: .; V gene: TRBV25-1; J gene: TRBJ1-2; CDR3 length: 18; CDR3 protein: CASSDHPGAGAFNYGYTF; CDR3 DNA: TGTGCCAGCAGTGATCATCCTGGGGCAGGGGCCTTTAACTATGGCTACACCTTC
clone size: .; D gene: .; V gene: TRBV4-2; J gene: TRBJ2-1; CDR3 length: 14; CDR3 protein: CASSQNLEGNEQFF; CDR3 DNA: TGTGCCAGCAGCCAAAACCTGGAGGGGAATGAGCAGTTCTTC
clone size: medium-sized; D gene: TRBD1; V gene: TRBV10-3; J gene: TRBJ2-7; CDR3 length: 14; CDR3 protein: CAISPGTGKSEQYF; CDR3 DNA: TGTGCCATCAGTCCCGGGACAGGGAAATCCGAGCAGTACTTC
clone size: .; D gene: .; V gene: TRBV5-8; J gene: TRBJ2-2; CDR3 length: 13; CDR3 protein: CASARPNTGELFF; CDR3 DNA: TGTGCCAGCGCCCGTCCGAACACCGGGGAGCTGTTTTTT
clone size: once; D gene: .; V gene: TRBV11-2; J gene: TRBJ1-2; CDR3 length: 15; CDR3 protein: CASSLSFSADYGYTF; CDR3 DNA: TGTGCCAGCAGCTTATCTTTCTCTGCGGACTATGGCTACACCTTC
clone size: .; D gene: .; V gene: TRBV7-7; J gene: TRBJ2-7; CDR3 length: 13; CDR3 protein: CASSLGPSYEQYF; CDR3 DNA: TGTGCTAGCAGCCTTGGGCCCTCCTACGAGCAGTACTTC
clone size: medium-sized; D gene: .; V gene: TRBV27; J gene: TRBJ1-6; CDR3 length: 15; CDR3 protein: CASSLGRHGIAPLHF; CDR3 DNA: TGTGCCAGCAGTTTGGGGAGACACGGAATTGCACCCCTCCACTTT
clone size: few; D gene: TRBD2; V gene: TRBV9; J gene: TRBJ2-5; CDR3 length: 16; CDR3 protein: CASSVGGAGGRETQYF; CDR3 DNA: TGTGCCAGCAGCGTAGGTGGAGCGGGGGGGCGAGAGACCCAGTACTTC
clone size: .; D gene: TRBD1; V gene: TRBV30; J gene: TRBJ1-2; CDR3 length: 15; CDR3 protein: CAWSAPTGGFYGYTF; CDR3 DNA: TGTGCCTGGAGTGCCCCGACAGGGGGATTCTATGGCTACACCTTC
clone size: once; D gene: TRBD1; V gene: TRBV6-5; J gene: TRBJ1-2; CDR3 length: 14; CDR3 protein: CASSYSTTGAGYTF; CDR3 DNA: TGTGCCAGCAGTTACTCGACGACAGGGGCTGGCTACACCTTC
clone size: .; D gene: TRBD2; V gene: TRBV5-8; J gene: TRBJ2-1; CDR3 length: 14; CDR3 protein: CASSPGGGLDEQFF; CDR3 DNA: TGTGCCAGCAGCCCGGGGGGGGGCCTGGATGAGCAGTTCTTC
clone size: few; D gene: .; V gene: TRBV6-5; J gene: TRBJ2-1; CDR3 length: 13; CDR3 protein: CASSYLSRDEQFF; CDR3 DNA: TGTGCCAGCAGTTACCTCAGTAGGGATGAGCAGTTCTTC
clone size: .; D gene: TRBD2; V gene: TRBV4-3; J gene: TRBJ2-1; CDR3 length: 21; CDR3 protein: CASSQDLLAGGRRRGANEQFF; CDR3 DNA: TGCGCCAGCAGCCAAGATCTACTAGCGGGGGGACGGAGGAGAGGGGCCAATGAGCAGTTCTTC
clone size: .; D gene: .; V gene: TRBV5-7; J gene: TRBJ1-6; CDR3 length: 18; CDR3 protein: CASSLYPIFSSYNSPLHF; CDR3 DNA: TGTGCCAGCAGCTTGTATCCGATTTTCAGCTCCTATAATTCACCCCTCCACTTT